Following are 10 T cell receptor beta chains from one sample sequenced in a study of blood T cells in healthy people across ages. For the second PCR, which ran for roughly 6 to 11 cycles, a sample-barcoded 5' primer and a J-beta primer mix were used. TCRdb re-derived calls from the 5' RACE reads in MiXCR, one entry per CDR3 protein. The sample holds approximately 1.5 million distinct CDR3 sequences; 34% are singletons and the top ten take about 11%. The sample comprised blood. These receptors were taken from a woman in her thirties in good health.

This clonotype was found a few times. This rearrangement joins TRBV20-1 to TRBJ1-1, with D perhaps TRBD1 (5 bases). The germline CDR1 and CDR2 sequences are DFQATT and SNEGSKA (reference sequence). The CDR3 totals 13 residues. V gave up 6 bases and J gave up 1 base, with 12 bases separating them. CDR3 in amino acids: CSALYGGNTEAFF. The CDR3 bases are TGCAGTGCCCTATACGGGGGGAACACTGAAGCTTTCTTT.

V and J are TRBV2 and TRBJ2-1, with 13 positions matching TRBD2. CDR1 and CDR2 from the germline V gene are SNHLY and FYNNEI. CDR3 length: 15 amino acids. With 7 bases clipped from V and 7 bases from J, the junction kept 7 bases outside the gene matches. CDR3 protein: CASNLLAGGWNEQFF. CDR3 DNA: TGTGCCAGCAACTTACTAGCGGGAGGGTGGAATGAGCAGTTCTTC.

Notes on this clonotype: A much larger clone is a single base away; this may be a read error. The chain carries TRBV15 and TRBJ1-2; perhaps TRBD1 as D (6 bases). The V gene's germline CDR1 is LNHNV and CDR2 YYDKDF (reference sequence). The CDR3 has 14 residues. CDR3 coding DNA: TGTGCCACCAACAGACAATTGGCAGGGGCTGGCTACACCTTC. It yields the protein CATNRQLAGAGYTF.

This chain connects TRBV25-1 to TRBJ1-1, with D uncertain. This CDR3 comprises 12 residues. V was trimmed by 1 base and J by 8 bases, leaving 8 bases between them. Germline lookup yields CDR1 MGHDK and CDR2 SYGVNS. The DNA for the CDR3 is TGTGCCAGCAGTGAATTTGGAAGGGAAGCTTTCTTT. It is translated as CASSEFGREAFF.

This chain joins TRBV15 and TRBJ1-5; 7 bases map to TRBD1. This CDR3 is built from 15 residues. The trim removed 0 bases at V and 7 bases at J, leaving 6 bases unmatched. CDR1 LNHNV and CDR2 YYDKDF come from the germline V gene (reference sequence). CDR3 sequence (DNA): TGTGCCACCAGCAGAGAAGGAGGGGGCGGGCAGCCCCAGCATTTT. This sequence encodes CATSREGGGGQPQHF. Drawing the rest from reference TRBV15 and TRBJ1-5, the complete variable domain is DAMVIQNPRYQVTQFGKPVTLSCSQTLNHNVMYWYQQKSSQAPKLLFHYYDKDFNNEADTPDNFQSRRPNTSFCFLDIRSPGLGDTAMYLCATSREGGGGQPQHFGDGTRLSIL.

This clonotype has ten or more counts. The chain employs TRBV10-3 and TRBJ2-5; 7 positions match TRBD1. The J segment lost 11 bases and the V segment lost 9 bases, leaving 15 bases of the junction unmatched. Germline V gene data show CDR1 as ENHRY and CDR2 as SYGVKD. CDR3 length: 13 amino acids. CDR3 in DNA: TGTGCCATTCCCCGGACAGGAGGTTCGGGGCAGTACTTC. It encodes CAIPRTGGSGQYF.

The sample holds one count of this clonotype. The V call is TRBV6-5, the J call TRBJ2-2, with a tentative D call TRBD1 (7 bases). The V end was cut by 4 bases, the J end by 7 bases, with 16 bases between. The CDR3 loop spans 15 amino acids. In germline, CDR1 is MNHEY, CDR2 SVGAGI. CDR3 DNA sequence: TGTGCCAGCAGTTTCCAGGGGGGCGATATCGGGGAGCTGTTTTTT. It codes for CASSFQGGDIGELFF.

V gene TRBV5-1 combines with J gene TRBJ2-1; TRBD2 agrees at 7 bases. V lost 8 bases to trimming and J lost 4 bases; unmatched junction nucleotides: 9. Germline V gives CDR1 SGHRS, CDR2 YFSETQ. There are 14 residues in the CDR3. The CDR3 region has the DNA TGCGCCAGTGAACTGGGGGGGGGTTACAATGAGCAGTTCTTC. Protein sequence: CASELGGGYNEQFF.

This clonotype was counted a few times. V gene TRBV1 combines with J gene TRBJ2-1. TRBV1 is shown as a pseudogene. This CDR3 is built from 12 residues. The CDR3 bases are TGCACCAGCAGCCGAGGTGCCAATGAGCAGTTCTTC. It yields the protein CTSSRGANEQFF.

J is TRBJ2-1 and V is TRBV29-1; 10 bases align to TRBD2. V shed 8 bases and J 0 bases; nucleotides not matched to a gene: 7. This CDR3 region has 15 residues. Germline V gene lookup returns CDR1 SQVTM and CDR2 ANQGSEA. The CDR3 region is CSLTLAGGSYNEQFF. In DNA, the CDR3 is TGCAGCCTAACCTTAGCGGGAGGCTCCTACAATGAGCAGTTCTTC.